The 20 T cell receptor beta chains listed next were all sequenced from one sample in a study of T cells after yellow fever vaccination. TCRdb re-analysed the 5' RACE reads in MiXCR, keeping a single row per CDR3 protein. Among 500,000 to 650,000 distinct CDR3 sequences listed, around 12% were seen once. Here the sequenced sample was PBMCs, taken on the day of the yellow fever booster vaccination. The source is a man under 40 who received the YFV17D yellow fever vaccine.

The chain couples TRBV20-1 to TRBJ2-2, with D perhaps TRBD2 (6 bases). V shed 2 bases and J shed 7 bases, with 11 bases lying between them. CDR1 DFQATT and CDR2 SNEGSKA come from the germline V gene (reference sequence). This CDR3 comprises 13 residues. CDR3 nucleotides: TGCAGTGCTAGATCTGCGGGGAACGGGGAGCTGTTTTTT. It yields the protein CSARSAGNGELFF.

This clonotype has more than one count but fewer than ten. This chain connects TRBV12-3 or TRBV12-4 to TRBJ2-3; 8 nucleotides line up with TRBD1. Losses at the gene ends were 5 bases for V and 6 bases for J; bases not matched to a gene: 10. The CDR3 contains 15 residues. CDR3 sequence: CASSRTGSGDDTQYF. CDR3 DNA: TGTGCCAGCAGTCGGACAGGGTCGGGGGACGATACGCAGTATTTT.

This clonotype came up a few times. The rearrangement uses TRBV6-2 or TRBV6-3 and TRBJ2-7; D remains unclear. Germline values: CDR1 MNHEY, CDR2 SVGEGT. CDR3 length equals 13 residues. V was pared by 2 bases and J by 1 base, with 6 bases between. The CDR3 nucleotides are TGTGCCAGCAGTTACGGATTTTCCTACGAGCAGTACTTC. Translated, it gives CASSYGFSYEQYF.

The V and J genes are TRBV21-1 and TRBJ2-7; TRBD2 reflects the table's D call only, with no check against the DNA. TRBV21-1 is described as a pseudogene. The CDR3 spans 16 residues. The CDR3 protein is CASSKKAAGGDGEQYF. The CDR3 DNA is TGTGCCAGCAGCAAAAAGGCCGCGGGAGGGGACGGCGAGCAGTACTTC.

The chain uses TRBV7-2 and TRBJ2-3; maybe TRBD2 (5 bases). The CDR3 sequence is 13 residues long. V was pared by 7 bases and J by 6 bases, with 14 bases between. Germline lookup yields CDR1 SGHTA and CDR2 FQGNSA. Here the CDR3 reads CASNLPPGDTQYF. Written as DNA, the CDR3 is TGTGCCAGCAATCTCCCCCCGGGGGATACGCAGTATTTT.

V usage is TRBV6-1 and J usage is TRBJ2-3; possibly TRBD2 for D (6 bases). V lost 7 bases to trimming and J lost 6 bases, with 14 bases between them. The V gene's germline CDR1 is MNHNS and CDR2 SASEGT. This CDR3 spans 13 amino acids. The CDR3 loop reads CASTARDFDTQYF. As DNA, the CDR3 is TGTGCCAGCACCGCGAGGGACTTCGATACGCAGTATTTT.

This clonotype was counted a few times. The V call is TRBV7-2, the J call TRBJ1-5; 7 nucleotides line up with TRBD1. This CDR3 has 15 residues. The germline CDR1 and CDR2 sequences are SGHTA and FQGNSA. Losses at the gene ends were 4 bases for V and 4 bases for J; bases not matched to a gene: 7. This CDR3 is CASSWAQGGNQPQHF. CDR3 nucleotide sequence: TGTGCCAGCAGCTGGGCCCAGGGGGGAAATCAGCCCCAGCATTTT.

V gene TRBV7-3 combines with J gene TRBJ1-1, with D tentatively TRBD1 (5 bases). The CDR3 covers 14 residues. The germline V gene encodes CDR1 SGHTA and CDR2 FQGTGA. Trimming shortened V by 2 bases and J by 5 bases, and 12 bases separated the two germline ends. Written as DNA, the CDR3 is TGTGCCAGCAGCTTATCCGGGGGGGAGACTGAAGCTTTCTTT. Its translation is CASSLSGGETEAFF.

This clonotype has a single count. V usage is TRBV6-1 and J usage is TRBJ2-4, with D hard to call. The length of the CDR3 is 14 residues. The germline gives CDR1 MNHNS, CDR2 SASEGT. V lost 6 bases and J lost 0, with 9 bases in between. The CDR3 DNA is TGTGCCAGCAGGCCCGGTGGAGCCAAAAACATTCAGTACTTC. This codes for CASRPGGAKNIQYF.

The chain carries TRBV20-1 and TRBJ1-1; TRBD1 matches 8 bases. Unmatched junction bases numbered 5, after V lost 6 bases and J lost 5 bases. This CDR3 has 12 amino acids. Germline-derived CDR1 and CDR2 are DFQATT and SNEGSKA (reference sequence). The CDR3 region is CSANRGKTEAFF. CDR3 in DNA: TGCAGTGCAAACAGGGGGAAAACTGAAGCTTTCTTT.

This clonotype showed up just a few times. The rearrangement uses TRBV7-2 and TRBJ2-7; D gene uncertain. The V end was cut by 3 bases, the J end by 4 bases, with 10 bases between. Germline V gives CDR1 SGHTA, CDR2 FQGNSA. The CDR3 has 13 amino acids. The CDR3 coding sequence is TGTGCCAGCAGCTTCCAACCCCCTTACGAGCAGTACTTC. This sequence encodes CASSFQPPYEQYF.

The chain recombines TRBV18 with TRBJ1-2; D is possibly TRBD1 (5 bases). Between the trimmed V and J ends, which lost 3 bases and 6 bases, there was a span of 17 bases. This CDR3 is built from 15 residues. The germline CDR1 and CDR2 sequences are KGHSH and LQKENI. The CDR3 here is CASSPREGDGDGYTF. The CDR3 DNA reads as TGTGCCAGCTCACCCCGAGAAGGGGACGGCGATGGCTACACCTTC.

This clonotype showed up just a few times. This chain links TRBV7-6 with TRBJ2-1; 10 bases are shared with TRBD2. The CDR3 has 14 amino acids. Germline-derived CDR1 and CDR2 are SGHVS and FNYEAQ. V shed 8 bases, J shed 10 bases, and the junction held 11 bases outside the gene matches. The CDR3 coding sequence is TGTGCCAGCCAGACCCTAGCGGGAGTAGGGGAGCAGTTCTTC. It specifies CASQTLAGVGEQFF.

This clonotype has more than one count but fewer than ten. The gene calls are TRBV20-1 and TRBJ1-1, with TRBD1 matching 9 bases. The CDR3 is made up of 12 amino acids. Germline-derived CDR1 and CDR2 are DFQATT and SNEGSKA (reference sequence). J lost 7 bases, V lost 2 bases, and 2 bases had no gene match. Here the CDR3 DNA reads TGCAGTGCTAGAAGGGACAGGGTTGAAGCTTTCTTT. Its protein is CSARRDRVEAFF.

This clonotype appeared a few times. The chain carries TRBV19 and TRBJ2-2; D might be TRBD1 (6 bases). V was clipped by 7 bases and J by 0 bases, with 12 bases between them. The V gene's germline CDR1 is LNHDA and CDR2 SQIVND (reference sequence). The CDR3 sequence is 15 residues long. The CDR3 sequence is CASNSQGTNTGELFF. CDR3 in DNA: TGTGCCAGTAACTCCCAGGGGACGAACACCGGGGAGCTGTTTTTT. Combining the CDR3 with reference TRBV19 and TRBJ2-2 gives the whole variable domain DGGITQSPKYLFRKEGQNVTLSCEQNLNHDAMYWYRQDPGQGLRLIYYSQIVNDFQKGDIAEGYSVSREKKESFPLTVTSAQKNPTAFYLCASNSQGTNTGELFFGEGSRLTVL.

This clonotype was picked up a small number of times. V and J are TRBV12-3 or TRBV12-4 and TRBJ2-6; 7 nucleotides agree with TRBD1. The CDR3 length is 15 residues. V lost 5 bases, J lost 2 bases, and 3 bases stayed unmatched. In DNA form, the CDR3 reads TGTGCCAGCAGTCGAGACAGGGCTGGGGCCAACGTCCTGACTTTC. Translated: CASSRDRAGANVLTF.

The V and J genes are TRBV20-1 and TRBJ2-7, with 7 bases fitting TRBD1. Germline CDR1 DFQATT, CDR2 SNEGSKA (reference sequence). There are 13 residues in the CDR3. With 1 base clipped from V and 3 bases from J, the junction kept 3 bases outside the gene matches. Here the CDR3 reads CSARGTGLYEQYF. CDR3 bases: TGCAGTGCTAGAGGGACAGGCCTCTACGAGCAGTACTTC.

The chain carries TRBV20-1 and TRBJ1-1; 7 bases are shared with TRBD1. Germline V gives CDR1 DFQATT, CDR2 SNEGSKA (reference sequence). The CDR3 contains 12 residues. V was clipped by 6 bases and J by 8 bases; unmatched bases: 9. CDR3 region: CSARDSTTEAFF. The CDR3 DNA is TGCAGTGCCCGGGACAGCACCACCGAAGCTTTCTTT.

This clonotype was counted between two and nine times. The chain recombines TRBV7-2 with TRBJ2-2; D gene uncertain. The V end was cut by 2 bases, the J end by 1 base, with 5 bases between. Looked up from germline, CDR1 is SGHTA and CDR2 is FQGNSA. The CDR3 spans 14 residues. Here the CDR3 DNA reads TGTGCCAGCAGCTTAATTGAGAACACCGGGGAGCTGTTTTTT. This encodes CASSLIENTGELFF.

V usage is TRBV4-2 and J usage is TRBJ2-1, with 9 nucleotides matching TRBD1. This CDR3 contains 14 residues. Germline V gene data show CDR1 as LGHNA and CDR2 as YNFKEQ. Trimming cost V 1 base and J 9 bases; bases outside gene matches: 4. CDR3: CASSQVQGAGEQFF. The CDR3, as DNA: TGTGCCAGCAGCCAAGTACAGGGGGCAGGTGAGCAGTTCTTC.